This TCR beta chain originates from a study of radiation and T cells in renal cell carcinoma. General study results and limits: From baseline, blood top tumor clonotypes peaked at 2 weeks post-radiation. Baseline intratumoral clonotype presence is unknown without pretreatment biopsies.

A word on this clone: Its antigen is currently unknown.

Repertoires were generated with immunoSEQ multiplex PCR, while TCRdb's copy carries only in-frame clones and drops some. The sample shows roughly 64,000 clones, more than 60% of them seen only once. J lost 6 bases, V lost 4 bases, and 5 bases had no gene match. The CDR3 totals 13 residues. Germline V CDR1 and CDR2: MNHNS, SASEGT. Regarding time point: blood 4 weeks post-SBRT, at nephrectomy. Treatment of the sample: 15 Gy SBRT to primary tumor, nephrectomy 4 weeks later. Nephrectomy followed 15 Gy stereotactic body radiation by 4 weeks. The patient's renal cell carcinoma had clear cell pathology. The chain combines TRBV6-1 with TRBJ1-1, with 7 bases identical to TRBD1. Sequencing used blood, obtained from a patient whose treatment included radiotherapy and nephrectomy. The TCR originated in a man aged 55 to 70 with renal cell carcinoma. As DNA, the CDR3 is TGTGCCAGCAGTGGACAGGGTCAGGCTGAAGCTTTCTTT. Translating gives CASSGQGQAEAFF.